This TCR beta chain originates from a study of cytomegalovirus exposure and HLA in healthy donors. The study, taken as a whole, reports: In a later analysis, first-cohort TCR clusters were found to tend to co-occur in the 100 to 150 validation repertoires.

A remark on this clone: The antigen is unknown.

Measured with immunoSEQ multiplex PCR; TCRdb has only the in-frame clones, and not every one. The data hold 120,000 or so clones, with around 88% observed a single time. The study drew the donors from its approximately 120-subject validation cohort, separate from the approximately 700-subject first cohort. Trimming stripped 1 base from V and 1 base from J, with 11 bases between. From germline, CDR1 is SGHRS and CDR2 YFSETQ. CDR3 length equals 16 residues. The chain employs TRBV5-1 and TRBJ2-2; D is unclear. Input material: PBMCs. The receptor comes from a man aged 18 to 29 in good health and CMV-seronegative. CDR3 protein: CASSLMRNVNTGELFF. CDR3 DNA: TGCGCCAGCAGCTTGATGAGAAATGTGAACACCGGGGAGCTGTTTTTT.